This T cell receptor (beta chain) was observed in a study of T cell responses to AZD1222 COVID-19 vaccine. Repertoires were generated with immunoSEQ multiplex PCR, while TCRdb's copy carries only in-frame clones and drops some. In the table there are about 94,000 clones, around 87% of which are singletons. Trimming took off 4 bases at V and 1 base at J, with 15 bases between the two ends. The germline V gene encodes CDR1 SGHRS and CDR2 YFSETQ. The CDR3 runs to 15 residues. On this clone: Its antigen is not identified.

Overall study results and limits: Females made up more of the donors, who were largely white British, and clonal diversity may have come out too low. Seropositive at baseline were only 5 or 6 AZD1222 recipients.

The clonotype originates from an adult who received the AZD1222 COVID-19 vaccine. The source was peripheral blood, collected 28 days after the second AZD1222 dose. V usage is TRBV5-1 and J usage is TRBJ2-7; D possibly uses TRBD1 or TRBD2 (5 bases each). CDR3 bases: TGCGCCAGCAGCCGGACACGGGACCCTTCCTACGAGCAGTACTTC. Translating gives CASSRTRDPSYEQYF.